These 28 T cell receptor beta chains originate from one sample sequenced in a study of T-cell reconstitution after alpha-beta-depleted transplantation in children. Preparation of the TCRbeta library involved a method that used unique molecular identifiers. TCRdb passed the PCR reads through MiXCR, listing each CDR3 protein once. The table includes about 360,000 distinct CDR3 sequences, 10% to 15% detected once. Here the sequenced sample was PBMCs, taken from the stem cell graft. These receptors all stem from a human donor who donated a stem cell graft to a child with Fanconi anemia.

In nucleotides, the CDR3 is TGTGCCAGCAGTTACGCCAAAAATCAGCCCCAGCATTTT. This gives the protein CASSYAKNQPQHF. The chain uses TRBV6-2 or TRBV6-3 and TRBJ1-5; no reliable D call. This CDR3 contains 13 residues. V shed 2 bases and J shed 4 bases, with 6 bases lying between them. Per the germline V gene, CDR1 is MNHEY and CDR2 is SVGEGT.

The V call is TRBV5-1, the J call TRBJ2-2, with D perhaps matching TRBD1 or TRBD2 (6 bases each). The V end lost 2 bases, the J end lost 7 bases, and 15 bases lay between the germline ends. The germline CDR1 and CDR2 sequences are SGHRS and YFSETQ. The CDR3 has 15 amino acids. CDR3 sequence reads: CASSFGRGRNGELFF. In DNA form, the CDR3 reads TGCGCCAGCAGCTTCGGTCGGGGGCGCAACGGGGAGCTGTTTTTT.

The CDR3 spells CASSPQGNSPLHF. The CDR3 nucleotides read TGTGCCAGCTCACCACAGGGGAATTCACCCCTCCACTTT. The chain recombines TRBV18 with TRBJ1-6; D is perhaps TRBD1 (5 bases). Deletions cut 1 base from V and 7 bases from J, with 5 bases between. The CDR3 contains 13 residues. CDR1 is KGHSH, CDR2 LQKENI, per germline.

This clonotype was observed at least ten times. This sequence joins TRBV7-2 and TRBJ1-2; perhaps TRBD1 as D (6 bases). This CDR3 has 14 residues. Germline assignment: CDR1 SGHTA and CDR2 FQGNSA. The V gene lost 7 bases and the J gene lost 4 bases, with 16 bases spanning the gap. CDR3 protein: CASTLDSRSYGYTF. The DNA of the CDR3 is TGTGCCAGCACCCTGGACAGCCGAAGCTATGGCTACACCTTC.

V and J are TRBV2 and TRBJ1-5; a possible D gene is TRBD1 (6 bases). Germline V gene lookup returns CDR1 SNHLY and CDR2 FYNNEI. The CDR3 is 16 amino acids. V dropped 6 bases and J dropped 2 bases, with 17 bases sitting between them. Here the CDR3 DNA reads TGTGCCAGCAGCGATCCAACAGGGTTTGGCAATCAGCCCCAGCATTTT. This codes for CASSDPTGFGNQPQHF.

This clonotype was seen repeatedly, ten times or more. This chain joins TRBV10-3 and TRBJ1-3; unclear D gene. This CDR3 is 12 amino acids long. Trimming stripped 8 bases from V and 4 bases from J, with 9 bases between. Germline CDR1 is ENHRY and CDR2 is SYGVKD. CDR3 DNA: TGTGCCATCCGGCGAAACGGAAACACCATATATTTT. Encoded protein: CAIRRNGNTIYF.

The chain joins TRBV5-8 to TRBJ2-2; unclear D gene. The CDR3 contains 15 residues. V was shortened by 3 bases and J by 6 bases, with 15 bases between the two germline ends. Germline V gene sequence: CDR1 SGHTS, CDR2 YDEGEE. The CDR3 DNA reads TGTGCCAGCAGCTCAAGAATACAGTTCTCCGGGGAGCTGTTTTTT. It is translated as CASSSRIQFSGELFF. Variable domain in full (rest from reference TRBV5-8 and TRBJ2-2): EAGVTQSPTHLIKTRGQQATLRCSPISGHTSVYWYQQALGLGLQFLLWYDEGEERNRGNFPPRFSGRQFPNYSSELNVNALELEDSALYLCASSSRIQFSGELFFGEGSRLTVL.

This clonotype was seen many times. The rearrangement uses TRBV12-3 or TRBV12-4 and TRBJ1-3; D not certain. The V end lost 5 bases, the J end lost 1 base, and 9 bases lay between the germline ends. CDR3 length: 14 amino acids. CDR3 coding DNA: TGTGCCAGCAGTCTCTTCGGATCTGGAAACACCATATATTTT. This gives the protein CASSLFGSGNTIYF.

This chain links TRBV11-2 with TRBJ1-1; maybe TRBD1 (5 bases). CDR3 length equals 14 residues. V lost 1 base to trimming and J lost 4 bases, with 10 bases between them. Germline CDR1 and CDR2: SGHAT and FQNNGV. The DNA for the CDR3 is TGTGCCAGCAGCTTAGCGGAGAGGGGCACTGAAGCTTTCTTT. Translated: CASSLAERGTEAFF.

CDR3 nucleotide sequence: TGCGCCAGCAGGAACGGGACAGCGGATGGCTACACCTTC. This codes for CASRNGTADGYTF. V usage is TRBV5-1 and J usage is TRBJ1-2; 7 nucleotides match TRBD1. The CDR3 runs to 13 residues. V lost 5 bases and J lost 6; bases outside the gene matches: 7. Looked up from germline, CDR1 is SGHRS and CDR2 is YFSETQ.

This clonotype has a single count. This chain links TRBV29-1 with TRBJ1-1; no clear D. V was clipped by 0 bases and J by 6 bases, with 8 bases between them. CDR3 length: 12 residues. Germline V gene data show CDR1 as SQVTM and CDR2 as ANQGSEA. CDR3 sequence: CSVEEGFPEAFF. CDR3 DNA: TGCAGCGTTGAAGAAGGGTTTCCTGAAGCTTTCTTT.

This clonotype was recorded many times. The chain couples TRBV29-1 to TRBJ2-3, with 7 bases that match TRBD2. Germline loops: CDR1 SQVTM, CDR2 ANQGSEA. CDR3 size: 14 residues. The V gene end was trimmed by 3 bases and the J gene end by 1 base; junction bases not matched to a gene: 4. The chain's CDR3 is CSVDRLAGTDTQYF. The CDR3 DNA reads TGCAGCGTTGATAGGCTAGCGGGCACAGATACGCAGTATTTT.

The chain is built from TRBV12-5 and TRBJ1-6, with D possibly being TRBD1 (5 bases). Germline-derived CDR1 and CDR2 are LGHNT and FRNRAP. V was shortened by 6 bases and J by 10 bases, with 16 bases between the two germline ends. This CDR3 region has 14 residues. DNA for the CDR3: TGTGCTAGTGGACCCGCCCGGACACCCTCACCCCTCCACTTT. Encoded protein: CASGPARTPSPLHF.

This clonotype was observed a few times. CDR3 DNA: TGTGCCATCAGTCCTGAGGTTTCGGCGGGGCCCCAAGAGACCCAGTACTTC. Translating it yields CAISPEVSAGPQETQYF. The J gene is TRBJ2-5, the V gene TRBV10-3, with a weak D call TRBD2 (6 bases). This CDR3 contains 17 residues. The germline gives CDR1 ENHRY, CDR2 SYGVKD. Trimming pared 5 bases from V and 1 base from J, leaving 20 bases between.

The V gene is TRBV10-3, the J gene TRBJ1-1; possibly TRBD1 for D (5 bases). The CDR3 is 14 amino acids. Germline loops: CDR1 ENHRY, CDR2 SYGVKD. V was clipped by 2 bases and J by 5 bases, with 12 bases between them. The CDR3 bases are TGTGCCATCAGTGAGGGGGGGGGGTTTACTGAAGCTTTCTTT. It codes for CAISEGGGFTEAFF.

In this sample, this clonotype turned up a few times. The chain joins TRBV30 to TRBJ2-2; TRBD1 aligns across 8 bases. CDR3 size: 12 residues. Germline lookup yields CDR1 GTSNPN and CDR2 SVGIG (reference sequence). V trimming: 3 bases; J trimming: 6 bases; junction bases outside the gene matches: 0. CDR3 residues: CAWRTGAGELFF. The CDR3 DNA reads TGTGCCTGGAGGACAGGGGCCGGGGAGCTGTTTTTT. The full variable domain, rest sourced from reference TRBV30 and TRBJ2-2, is SQTIHQWPATLVQPVGSPLSLECTVEGTSNPNLYWYRQAAGRGLQLLFYSVGIGQISSEVPQNLSASRPQDRQFILSSKKLLLSDSGFYLCAWRTGAGELFFGEGSRLTVL.

The chain couples TRBV5-1 to TRBJ2-7; TRBD2 agrees at 10 bases. V was clipped by 4 bases and J by 6 bases; unmatched bases: 10. The germline gives CDR1 SGHRS, CDR2 YFSETQ. This CDR3 is built from 15 residues. The CDR3 sequence is CASSLDTSGVREQYF. The CDR3, as DNA: TGCGCCAGCAGCCTGGATACTAGCGGGGTGCGCGAGCAGTACTTC.

V gene TRBV14 combines with J gene TRBJ2-6, with unresolved D. The ends were cut back, 4 bases at V and 5 bases at J, with 12 bases in the middle. The V gene's germline CDR1 is SGHDN and CDR2 FVKESK. The CDR3 runs 15 residues. Written as DNA, the CDR3 is TGTGCCAGCAGCCCCCACAGCCCAAGGGCCAACGTCCTGACTTTC. It codes for CASSPHSPRANVLTF.

V and J are TRBV5-6 and TRBJ1-1; 7 bases map to TRBD1. Per germline, CDR1 SGHDT and CDR2 YYEEEE. The CDR3 runs to 16 residues. V gave up 4 bases and J gave up 4 bases; unmatched junction bases: 13. The CDR3: CASSLGSLRGGTEAFF. The CDR3 DNA sequence: TGTGCCAGCAGCCTTGGTTCACTCAGGGGGGGCACTGAAGCTTTCTTT. The full variable domain, rest sourced from reference TRBV5-6 and TRBJ1-1, is DAGVTQSPTHLIKTRGQQVTLRCSPKSGHDTVSWYQQALGQGPQFIFQYYEEEERQRGNFPDRFSGHQFPNYSSELNVNALLLGDSALYLCASSLGSLRGGTEAFFGQGTRLTVV.

This clonotype was seen a few times. This chain links TRBV4-2 with TRBJ2-3; no clear D gene. Germline CDR1 reads LGHNA; CDR2 reads YNFKEQ. This CDR3 comprises 15 residues. The V end was cut by 1 base, the J end by 2 bases, with 10 bases between. The CDR3 sequence: CASSQGHPLTDTQYF. CDR3 DNA sequence: TGTGCCAGCAGCCAAGGGCACCCTCTCACAGATACGCAGTATTTT.

This clonotype was seen only a few times. This rearrangement joins TRBV4-2 to TRBJ2-3; TRBD2 matches at 12 bases. Unmatched junction bases numbered 10, after V lost 4 bases and J lost 5 bases. In germline, CDR1 is LGHNA, CDR2 YNFKEQ. CDR3 length: 17 amino acids. The CDR3: CASSLELAGGLGDTQYF. CDR3 nucleotide sequence: TGTGCCAGCAGCCTAGAGCTAGCGGGGGGGCTTGGAGATACGCAGTATTTT.

The rearrangement joins TRBV5-1 to TRBJ2-3, with D possibly being TRBD2 (6 bases). Germline lookup yields CDR1 SGHRS and CDR2 YFSETQ. The V end lost 9 bases, the J end lost 2 bases, and 13 bases lay between the germline ends. The CDR3 covers 13 residues. This CDR3 is CATNGGNTDTQYF. Written as DNA, the CDR3 is TGCGCCACCAACGGGGGAAACACAGATACGCAGTATTTT.

The sample holds many counts of this clonotype. The rearrangement uses TRBV12-3 or TRBV12-4 and TRBJ1-2; perhaps TRBD1 as D (5 bases). The germline V and J ends were trimmed by 5 bases and 0 bases, with 10 bases remaining between them. The CDR3 totals 14 residues. CDR3 DNA sequence: TGTGCCAGCAGTCGACAGACTTCTAACTATGGCTACACCTTC. Translation gives CASSRQTSNYGYTF.

This clonotype is medium-sized by share. This chain connects TRBV29-1 to TRBJ1-4, with 9 bases matching TRBD1. The germline V gene has CDR1 SQVTM and CDR2 ANQGSEA. The ends lost 5 bases at V and 8 bases at J; junction bases unmatched: 6. This CDR3 is 13 amino acids long. The CDR3 sequence is CSVRGQGQEKLFF. The CDR3 bases are TGCAGCGTTAGGGGACAGGGACAAGAAAAACTGTTTTTT.

This clonotype has at least ten counts. The gene calls are TRBV11-2 and TRBJ2-3; D is perhaps TRBD2 (5 bases). CDR1 is SGHAT, CDR2 FQNNGV, per germline. The CDR3 covers 15 residues. Trimming left V 0 bases short and J 2 bases short, with 9 bases between. This CDR3 reads CASSLDLASTDTQYF. The CDR3, as DNA: TGTGCCAGCAGCTTAGATCTAGCATCCACAGATACGCAGTATTTT.

This clonotype was found many times. V usage is TRBV2 and J usage is TRBJ2-2, with 11 bases aligning to TRBD1. In germline, CDR1 is SNHLY, CDR2 FYNNEI. The CDR3 totals 17 residues. J lost 7 bases, V lost 0 bases, and 7 bases had no gene match. CDR3 in amino acids: CASSEALGQGADGELFF. The DNA for the CDR3 is TGTGCCAGCAGTGAAGCGCTTGGACAGGGGGCGGACGGGGAGCTGTTTTTT. Filled out from reference TRBV2 and TRBJ2-2, the complete variable domain reads EPEVTQTPSHQVTQMGQEVILRCVPISNHLYFYWYRQILGQKVEFLVSFYNNEISEKSEIFDDQFSVERPDGSNFTLKIRSTKLEDSAMYFCASSEALGQGADGELFFGEGSRLTVL.

This clonotype was seen a handful of times. This chain connects TRBV12-3 or TRBV12-4 to TRBJ2-3; 10 nucleotides match TRBD2. V dropped 3 bases and J dropped 4; count of bases not matched to a gene: 7. The CDR3 is made up of 16 amino acids. For the CDR3, the DNA is TGTGCCAGCAGTTTTTGGGCTAGCGGGGGTGCAGATACGCAGTATTTT. Translation: CASSFWASGGADTQYF.

The V gene is TRBV5-4, the J gene TRBJ2-7; 9 nucleotides agree with TRBD1. The CDR3 has 14 residues. V lost 2 bases, J lost 5 bases, and 5 bases stayed unmatched. Germline V CDR1 and CDR2: SGHNT, YYREEE (reference sequence). CDR3 sequence reads: CASSFAQGAHEQYF. As DNA, the CDR3 is TGTGCCAGCAGCTTTGCACAGGGGGCCCACGAGCAGTACTTC. The full variable domain, with the rest looked up from reference TRBV5-4 and TRBJ2-7, is ETGVTQSPTHLIKTRGQQVTLRCSSQSGHNTVSWYQQALGQGPQFIFQYYREEENGRGNFPPRFSGLQFPNYSSELNVNALELDDSALYLCASSFAQGAHEQYFGPGTRLTVT.